What follows are 29 T cell receptor beta chains derived from one specimen sequenced in a study of blood T cell repertoires in COVID-19 (dated by TCRdb to 2019 to 2021). Receptor amplification or capture employed the immunoSEQ multiplex PCR assay. TCRdb re-hosts the immuneACCESS table, in-frame sequences only. Its copies lack some clones; in the studies checked, an unresolved V gene accounts for under half of them, and the cause for the rest is not known. Here the sample has approximately 140,000 clones; 80% to 90% occur a single time. The ten largest clonotypes hold 2% to 3% of the sample. Specimen: PBMCs or T cells enriched from blood (not recorded which). These receptors were obtained from a man aged 35 to 55 with acute COVID-19.

In its sample, this clone was seen once. The rearrangement joins TRBV6-6 to TRBJ2-5; 9 positions agree with TRBD1. CDR1 MNHNY and CDR2 SVGAGI come from the germline V gene (reference sequence). V lost 5 bases and J lost 4; bases outside the gene matches: 8. The CDR3 extends over 15 amino acids. Here the CDR3 reads CASSTWDRVGETQYF. CDR3 DNA: TGTGCCAGCAGTACTTGGGACAGGGTAGGAGAGACCCAGTACTTC.

The table lists this clone with many counts. The chain is built from TRBV5-1 and TRBJ1-4; no clear D gene. The germline V gene encodes CDR1 SGHRS and CDR2 YFSETQ. V was shortened by 0 bases and J by 8 bases, with 14 bases between the two germline ends. The CDR3 length is 15 residues. CDR3 residues: CASSLASAGNEKLFF. The CDR3 DNA reads as TGCGCCAGCAGCTTGGCAAGTGCAGGAAACGAAAAACTGTTTTTT. Supplemented by reference TRBV5-1 and TRBJ1-4, the full variable domain reads KAGVTQTPRYLIKTRGQQVTLSCSPISGHRSVSWYQQTPGQGLQFLFEYFSETQRNKGNFPGRFSGRQFSNSRSEMNVSTLELGDSALYLCASSLASAGNEKLFFGSGTQLSVL.

J is TRBJ2-3 and V is TRBV2; a weak D match, TRBD2 (6 bases). CDR3 length: 14 amino acids. Trimming shortened V by 7 bases and J by 1 base, and 12 bases separated the two germline ends. CDR1 is SNHLY, CDR2 FYNNEI, per germline. In DNA, the CDR3 is TGTGCCAGCACCCCGGGACTTCGCACAGATACGCAGTATTTT. Its protein is CASTPGLRTDTQYF.

The rearrangement uses TRBV19 and TRBJ1-1; tentative D call: TRBD1 (5 bases). The CDR3 length is 14 residues. V lost 7 bases and J 4 bases, leaving 16 bases between the germline ends. Germline assignment: CDR1 LNHDA and CDR2 SQIVND (reference sequence). CDR3 sequence: CASIPTGGGTEAFF. The CDR3 DNA reads TGTGCCAGTATCCCCACCGGGGGGGGCACTGAAGCTTTCTTT.

The chain has TRBV19 and TRBJ2-2, with 11 bases that match TRBD2. This CDR3 is 15 amino acids long. The J segment lost 5 bases and the V segment lost 7 bases, leaving 6 bases of the junction unmatched. Germline V CDR1 and CDR2: LNHDA, SQIVND (reference sequence). CDR3 amino acids: CASTRVAGGTGELFF. CDR3 nucleotide sequence: TGTGCCAGTACCCGAGTAGCGGGAGGGACCGGGGAGCTGTTTTTT.

This clone occurred a few times. V usage is TRBV5-1 and J usage is TRBJ2-3; possible D gene TRBD2, 5 bases. CDR1 is SGHRS and CDR2 is YFSETQ in the germline V gene. CDR3 length equals 15 residues. V lost 0 bases and J 3 bases, leaving 11 bases between the germline ends. This chain's CDR3 is CASSLEAAVTDTQYF. CDR3 nucleotides: TGCGCCAGCAGCTTGGAAGCGGCGGTGACAGATACGCAGTATTTT. The full variable domain, completed using reference TRBV5-1 and TRBJ2-3, is KAGVTQTPRYLIKTRGQQVTLSCSPISGHRSVSWYQQTPGQGLQFLFEYFSETQRNKGNFPGRFSGRQFSNSRSEMNVSTLELGDSALYLCASSLEAAVTDTQYFGPGTRLTVL.

The chain recombines TRBV6-5 with TRBJ1-1; D is uncertain. This CDR3 is built from 13 residues. Trimming left V 8 bases short and J 2 bases short, with 12 bases between. Germline CDR1 and CDR2: MNHEY and SVGAGI. The CDR3 is CASSGYVNTEAFF. The CDR3 DNA reads TGTGCCAGCTCCGGTTACGTAAACACTGAAGCTTTCTTT.

The chain joins TRBV24-1 to TRBJ1-1; TRBD1 matches at 10 bases. The junction had 4 bases not matched to a gene; V was cut back by 7 bases and J by 6 bases. Germline CDR1 is KGHDR and CDR2 is SFDVKD. This CDR3 has 13 residues. The CDR3 loop is CATRGTGEAEAFF. Written as DNA, the CDR3 is TGTGCCACCAGGGGGACAGGGGAAGCTGAAGCTTTCTTT.

The rearrangement uses TRBV5-1 and TRBJ1-1, with D possibly being TRBD1 (5 bases). Trimming stripped 10 bases from V and 3 bases from J, with 19 bases between. This CDR3 comprises 14 residues. CDR1 is SGHRS and CDR2 is YFSETQ in the germline V gene. The CDR3 sequence is CASQLGDGDTEAFF. The CDR3 DNA sequence: TGCGCCTCCCAGTTAGGGGATGGGGACACTGAAGCTTTCTTT.

The CDR3 DNA sequence: TGTGCCAGCAACCCGAGTCGTAACACCGGGGAGCTGTTTTTT. Translated, it gives CASNPSRNTGELFF. J is TRBJ2-2 and V is TRBV7-2; D is ambiguous. V shed 7 bases and J shed 2 bases, with 11 bases lying between them. Germline CDR1 is SGHTA and CDR2 is FQGNSA. This CDR3 is built from 14 residues.

The chain links TRBV30 to TRBJ1-3; TRBD1 aligns across 7 bases. J gave up 2 bases and V 4 bases, and 8 bases lay outside the gene matches. Germline V gene data show CDR1 as GTSNPN and CDR2 as SVGIG (reference sequence). The CDR3 spans 15 residues. The CDR3 region has the DNA TGTGCCTGGACGCTACAGGGGAGTCCTGGAAACACCATATATTTT. Amino acid sequence: CAWTLQGSPGNTIYF.

V and J are TRBV7-2 and TRBJ1-5, with TRBD1 identical over 10 bases. The CDR3 covers 16 residues. The J segment lost 3 bases and the V segment lost 4 bases, leaving 6 bases of the junction unmatched. Germline CDR1 and CDR2: SGHTA and FQGNSA. The CDR3 sequence is CASSSGGTGVNQPQHF. DNA of the CDR3: TGTGCCAGCAGCTCAGGAGGGACAGGGGTCAATCAGCCCCAGCATTTT.

This sequence joins TRBV13 and TRBJ2-7, with 8 bases identical to TRBD1. This CDR3 region has 13 residues. Germline CDR1 reads PRHDT; CDR2 reads FYEKMQ (reference sequence). The junction had 4 bases not matched to a gene; V was cut back by 6 bases and J by 3 bases. CDR3 sequence reads: CASSLDRDYEQYF. The CDR3 DNA reads as TGTGCCAGCAGTCTGGACAGGGACTACGAGCAGTACTTC.

V gene TRBV3-1 (or the pseudogene TRBV3-2) combines with J gene TRBJ2-2; D possibly corresponds to TRBD1 (6 bases). There are 16 residues in the CDR3. Trimming took off 5 bases at V and 1 base at J, with 14 bases between the two ends. CDR1 LGHDT and CDR2 YNNKEL come from the germline V gene (reference sequence). In DNA form, the CDR3 reads TGTGCCAGCAGCTATACAATGGGACAGAACACCGGGGAGCTGTTTTTT. Amino acid sequence: CASSYTMGQNTGELFF.

The rearrangement links TRBV12-3 or TRBV12-4 to TRBJ1-2, with 7 bases that match TRBD1. V shed 4 bases and J 6 bases; nucleotides not matched to a gene: 2. The CDR3 loop spans 12 amino acids. CDR3 nucleotide sequence: TGTGCCAGCAGTTCGACAGGGAATGGCTACACCTTC. Amino acid sequence: CASSSTGNGYTF.

The rearrangement links TRBV27 to TRBJ1-2; D is uncertain. The germline CDR1 and CDR2 sequences are MNHEY and SMNVEV (reference sequence). This CDR3 is built from 13 residues. Between the trimmed V and J ends, which lost 2 bases and 4 bases, there was a span of 8 bases. The CDR3 region is CASSLTGSYGYTF. The CDR3 DNA is TGTGCCAGCAGTTTAACGGGTTCCTATGGCTACACCTTC.

This clone was seen a few times. The chain employs TRBV29-1 and TRBJ2-1; 8 bases map to TRBD1. The CDR3 runs to 15 residues. The germline V gene encodes CDR1 SQVTM and CDR2 ANQGSEA. The J segment lost 4 bases and the V segment lost 6 bases, leaving 11 bases of the junction unmatched. CDR3 region: CSVHVPGQAYNEQFF. Written as DNA, the CDR3 is TGCAGCGTGCACGTTCCGGGACAGGCTTACAATGAGCAGTTCTTC.

V is TRBV12-3 or TRBV12-4 and J is TRBJ1-5; D is ambiguous. This CDR3 spans 13 amino acids. Trimming stripped 2 bases from V and 6 bases from J, with 8 bases between. Written as DNA, the CDR3 is TGTGCCAGCAGTTTAAGGGAGGGTCAGCCCCAGCATTTT. Translation gives CASSLREGQPQHF.

This clone was detected only once. This chain connects TRBV5-1 to TRBJ2-5, with D possibly TRBD2 on 5 matching bases. Germline-derived CDR1 and CDR2 are SGHRS and YFSETQ. The CDR3 loop spans 14 amino acids. V shed 2 bases and J shed 1 base, with 9 bases lying between them. CDR3 amino acids: CASSLLGPQETQYF. In DNA, the CDR3 is TGCGCCAGCAGCTTACTAGGGCCCCAAGAGACCCAGTACTTC.

This chain links TRBV9 with TRBJ2-3; D is undetermined. CDR3 length: 16 amino acids. Germline assignment: CDR1 SGDLS and CDR2 YYNGEE. Trimming took 0 bases from V and 5 from J, leaving 16 bases between them. The CDR3 loop is CASSVVGEASQDTQYF. In DNA form, the CDR3 reads TGTGCCAGCAGCGTAGTAGGAGAAGCCTCCCAAGATACGCAGTATTTT.

This clone was seen more than once but under ten times. The V gene is TRBV5-1, the J gene TRBJ1-1, with 7 bases matching TRBD1. The CDR3 runs 15 residues. CDR1 is SGHRS, CDR2 YFSETQ, per germline. The J segment lost 4 bases and the V segment lost 3 bases, leaving 9 bases of the junction unmatched. CDR3 coding DNA: TGCGCCAGCAGCTCTTGGACAGGCAAGGGCACTGAAGCTTTCTTT. Translated: CASSSWTGKGTEAFF.

This chain uses TRBV27 with TRBJ1-2, with 10 bases aligning to TRBD1. Germline loops: CDR1 MNHEY, CDR2 SMNVEV (reference sequence). J was trimmed by 4 bases and V by 5 bases; bases with no gene match: 10. CDR3 size: 16 residues. The CDR3 nucleotides are TGTGCCAGCAGTATCCAGACAGGGGGCGATGTCTATGGCTACACCTTC. Translating gives CASSIQTGGDVYGYTF.

The genes are TRBV13 and TRBJ1-2; 9 bases are a match to TRBD1. Per the germline V gene, CDR1 is PRHDT and CDR2 is FYEKMQ (reference sequence). The V gene end was trimmed by 3 bases and the J gene end by 6 bases; junction bases not matched to a gene: 5. CDR3 length: 14 amino acids. Written as DNA, the CDR3 is TGTGCCAGCAGCTTCGCACAGGGGGCGCATGGCTACACCTTC. Translating it yields CASSFAQGAHGYTF.

This clone was detected only a few times. The V call is TRBV5-1, the J call TRBJ1-2; 7 nucleotides align to TRBD1. The germline gives CDR1 SGHRS, CDR2 YFSETQ. J gave up 7 bases and V 0 bases, and 3 bases lay outside the gene matches. The CDR3 spans 13 residues. The DNA of the CDR3 is TGCGCCAGCAGCTTGGAGGGGGCCAGTGGCTACACCTTC. Protein: CASSLEGASGYTF.

The rearrangement uses TRBV10-3 and TRBJ1-6, with no clear D. CDR1 and CDR2 from the germline V gene are ENHRY and SYGVKD. This CDR3 spans 16 amino acids. V was pared by 2 bases and J by 5 bases, with 13 bases between. The CDR3 nucleotides read TGTGCCATCAGTGAGGGTGGGCGGGTGGATAATTCACCCCTCCACTTT. Encoded protein: CAISEGGRVDNSPLHF.

V usage is TRBV6-6 and J usage is TRBJ2-5; D remains unclear. Germline V gives CDR1 MNHNY, CDR2 SVGAGI (reference sequence). V was pared by 4 bases and J by 1 base, with 7 bases between. This CDR3 has 13 residues. CDR3 in DNA: TGTGCCAGCAGTTGGGCCCCCCAAGAGACCCAGTACTTC. It encodes CASSWAPQETQYF.

This chain uses TRBV5-1 with TRBJ2-7, with D unresolved. This CDR3 has 15 amino acids. V lost 1 base and J lost 0, with 11 bases in between. The germline gives CDR1 SGHRS, CDR2 YFSETQ. CDR3 bases: TGCGCCAGCAGCTTGAACCCATCGAGCTCCTACGAGCAGTACTTC. Protein sequence: CASSLNPSSSYEQYF.

This chain links TRBV11-2 with TRBJ2-2; D not certain. The CDR3 consists of 13 residues. Deletions cut 0 bases from V and 6 bases from J, with 5 bases between. Germline V lookup: CDR1 SGHAT, CDR2 FQNNGV. This chain's CDR3 is CASSLDRAGELFF. CDR3 sequence (DNA): TGTGCCAGCAGCTTAGATCGGGCCGGGGAGCTGTTTTTT.

The V gene is TRBV2, the J gene TRBJ2-5; 13 nucleotides agree with TRBD2. This CDR3 is built from 14 residues. After removal of 6 bases from V and 5 bases from J, the junction contained 3 bases not matched to a gene. Germline V gene data show CDR1 as SNHLY and CDR2 as FYNNEI. The CDR3 bases are TGTGCCAGCAGGGGACTAGCGGGAACGGAGACCCAGTACTTC. This sequence encodes CASRGLAGTETQYF.